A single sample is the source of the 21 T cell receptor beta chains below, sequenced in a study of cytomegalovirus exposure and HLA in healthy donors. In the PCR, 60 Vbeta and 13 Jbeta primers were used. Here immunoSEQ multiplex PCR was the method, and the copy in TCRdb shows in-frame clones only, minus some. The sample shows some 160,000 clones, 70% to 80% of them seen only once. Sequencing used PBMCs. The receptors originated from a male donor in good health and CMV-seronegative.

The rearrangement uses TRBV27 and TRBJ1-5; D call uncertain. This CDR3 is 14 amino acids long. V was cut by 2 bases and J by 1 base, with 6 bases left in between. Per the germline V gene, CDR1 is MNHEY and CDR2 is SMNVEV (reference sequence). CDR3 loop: CASSLAWSNQPQHF. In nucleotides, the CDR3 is TGTGCCAGCAGTTTAGCGTGGAGCAATCAGCCCCAGCATTTT.

CDR3 region: CASSQQTRDSSTGNTIYF. For the CDR3, the DNA is TGTGCCAGCAGCCAACAGACCCGGGACTCCAGCACTGGAAACACCATATATTTT. The chain employs TRBV4-2 and TRBJ1-3; tentatively, D is TRBD1 (5 bases). This CDR3 spans 18 amino acids. CDR1 and CDR2 from the germline V gene are LGHNA and YNFKEQ. V lost 2 bases and J lost 2, with 19 bases in between.

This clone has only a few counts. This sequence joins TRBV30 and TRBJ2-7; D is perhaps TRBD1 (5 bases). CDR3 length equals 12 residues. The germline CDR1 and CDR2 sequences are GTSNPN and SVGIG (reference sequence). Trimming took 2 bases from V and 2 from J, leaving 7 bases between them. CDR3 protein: CAWSLTAYEQYF. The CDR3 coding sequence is TGTGCCTGGAGTTTGACAGCCTACGAGCAGTACTTC.

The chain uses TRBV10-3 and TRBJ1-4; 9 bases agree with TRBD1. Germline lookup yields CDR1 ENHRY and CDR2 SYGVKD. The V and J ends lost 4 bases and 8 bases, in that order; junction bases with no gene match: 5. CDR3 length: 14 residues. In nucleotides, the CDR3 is TGTGCCATCAGTGGGGCGGGGACAGGGGAAAAACTGTTTTTT. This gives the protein CAISGAGTGEKLFF.

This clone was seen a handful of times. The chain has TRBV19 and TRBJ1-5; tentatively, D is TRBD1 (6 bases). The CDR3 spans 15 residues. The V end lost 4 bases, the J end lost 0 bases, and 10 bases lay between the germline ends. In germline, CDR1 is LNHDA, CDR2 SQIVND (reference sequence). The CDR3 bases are TGTGCCAGTAGTACGACAGGTAATAGCAATCAGCCCCAGCATTTT. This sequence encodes CASSTTGNSNQPQHF.

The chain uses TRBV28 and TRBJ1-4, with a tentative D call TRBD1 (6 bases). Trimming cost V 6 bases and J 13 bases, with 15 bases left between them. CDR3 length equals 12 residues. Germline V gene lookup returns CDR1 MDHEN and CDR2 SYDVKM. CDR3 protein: CASSRGQRILFF. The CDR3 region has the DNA TGTGCCAGCAGCCGCGGACAGAGGATACTGTTTTTT.

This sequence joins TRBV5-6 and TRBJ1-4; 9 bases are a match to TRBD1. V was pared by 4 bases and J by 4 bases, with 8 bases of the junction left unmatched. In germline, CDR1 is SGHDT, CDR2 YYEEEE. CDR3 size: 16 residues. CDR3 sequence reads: CASSNQRTGDNEKLFF. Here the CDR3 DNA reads TGTGCCAGCAGCAACCAGCGGACAGGGGATAATGAAAAACTGTTTTTT.

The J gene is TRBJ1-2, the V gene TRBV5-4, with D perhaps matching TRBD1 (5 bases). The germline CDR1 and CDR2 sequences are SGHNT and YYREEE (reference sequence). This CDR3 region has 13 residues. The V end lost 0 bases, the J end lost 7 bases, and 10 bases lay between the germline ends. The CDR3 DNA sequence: TGTGCCAGCAGCTTGGTAGGGGAGGCTGGCTACACCTTC. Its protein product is CASSLVGEAGYTF.

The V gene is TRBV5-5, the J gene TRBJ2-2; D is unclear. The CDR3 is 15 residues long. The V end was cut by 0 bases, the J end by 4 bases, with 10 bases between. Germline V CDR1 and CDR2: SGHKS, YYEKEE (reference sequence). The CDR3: CASSLVRASTGELFF. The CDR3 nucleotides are TGTGCCAGCAGCTTGGTCAGAGCGAGCACCGGGGAGCTGTTTTTT. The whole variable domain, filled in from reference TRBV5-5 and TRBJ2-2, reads DAGVTQSPTHLIKTRGQQVTLRCSPISGHKSVSWYQQVLGQGPQFIFQYYEKEERGRGNFPDRFSARQFPNYSSELNVNALLLGDSALYLCASSLVRASTGELFFGEGSRLTVL.

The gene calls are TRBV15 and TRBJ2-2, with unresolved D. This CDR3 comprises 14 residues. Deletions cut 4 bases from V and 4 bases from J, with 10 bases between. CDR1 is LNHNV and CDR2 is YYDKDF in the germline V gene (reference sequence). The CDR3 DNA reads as TGTGCCACCAGCAAAGACCTAGTCACCGGGGAGCTGTTTTTT. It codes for CATSKDLVTGELFF.

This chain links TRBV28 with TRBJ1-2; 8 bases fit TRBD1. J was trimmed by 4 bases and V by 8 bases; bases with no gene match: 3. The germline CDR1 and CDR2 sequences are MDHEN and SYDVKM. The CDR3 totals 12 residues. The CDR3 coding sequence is TGTGCCAGCGGAGGACAGGGCTATGGCTACACCTTC. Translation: CASGGQGYGYTF.

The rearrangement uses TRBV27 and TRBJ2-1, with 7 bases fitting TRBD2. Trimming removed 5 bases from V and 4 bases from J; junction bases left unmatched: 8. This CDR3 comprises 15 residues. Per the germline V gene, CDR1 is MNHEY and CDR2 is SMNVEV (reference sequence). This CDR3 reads CASSTELAAYNEQFF. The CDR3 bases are TGTGCCAGCAGTACGGAGCTAGCGGCTTACAATGAGCAGTTCTTC.

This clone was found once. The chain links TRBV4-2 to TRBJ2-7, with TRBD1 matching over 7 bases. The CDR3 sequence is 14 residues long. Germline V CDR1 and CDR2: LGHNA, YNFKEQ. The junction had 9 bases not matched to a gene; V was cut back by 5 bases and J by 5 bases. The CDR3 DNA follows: TGTGCCAGCAGCGACAACACAGGGGACGACGAGCAGTACTTC. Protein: CASSDNTGDDEQYF.

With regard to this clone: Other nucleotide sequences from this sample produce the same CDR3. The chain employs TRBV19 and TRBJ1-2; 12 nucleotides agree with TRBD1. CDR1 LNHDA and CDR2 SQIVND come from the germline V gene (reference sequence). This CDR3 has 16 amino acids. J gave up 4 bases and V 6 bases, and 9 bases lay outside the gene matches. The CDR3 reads CASSRDRGPGGYGYTF. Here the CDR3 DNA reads TGTGCCAGTAGCAGGGACAGGGGGCCAGGAGGCTATGGCTACACCTTC.

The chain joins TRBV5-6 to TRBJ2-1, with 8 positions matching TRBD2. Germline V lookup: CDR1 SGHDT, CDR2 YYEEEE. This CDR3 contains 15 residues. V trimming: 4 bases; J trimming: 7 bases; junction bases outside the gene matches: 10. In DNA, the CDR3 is TGTGCCAGCAGCCCAGGGGATAGCGGGGCGAATGAGCAGTTCTTC. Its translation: CASSPGDSGANEQFF.

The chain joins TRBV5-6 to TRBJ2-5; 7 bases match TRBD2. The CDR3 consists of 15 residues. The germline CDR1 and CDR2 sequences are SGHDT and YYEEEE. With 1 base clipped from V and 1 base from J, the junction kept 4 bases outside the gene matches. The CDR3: CASSLLGRGQETQYF. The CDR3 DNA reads TGTGCCAGCAGCTTGCTGGGGAGGGGCCAAGAGACCCAGTACTTC. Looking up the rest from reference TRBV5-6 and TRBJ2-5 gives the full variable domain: DAGVTQSPTHLIKTRGQQVTLRCSPKSGHDTVSWYQQALGQGPQFIFQYYEEEERQRGNFPDRFSGHQFPNYSSELNVNALLLGDSALYLCASSLLGRGQETQYFGPGTRLLVL.

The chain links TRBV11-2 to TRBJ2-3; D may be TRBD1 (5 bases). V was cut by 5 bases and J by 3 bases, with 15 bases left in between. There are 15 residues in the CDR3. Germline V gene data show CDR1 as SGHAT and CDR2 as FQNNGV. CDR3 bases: TGTGCCAGCAGCCCAGGGCCGACGGGTACAGATACGCAGTATTTT. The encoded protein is CASSPGPTGTDTQYF.

CDR3 sequence: CASSQDGSGTYEQYF. The CDR3 DNA is TGCGCCAGCAGCCAAGATGGGTCAGGTACCTACGAGCAGTACTTC. The rearrangement joins TRBV4-3 to TRBJ2-7; no clear D. The CDR3 extends over 15 amino acids. The V end was cut by 0 bases, the J end by 2 bases, with 11 bases between. Germline V gene lookup returns CDR1 LGHNA and CDR2 YSLEER.

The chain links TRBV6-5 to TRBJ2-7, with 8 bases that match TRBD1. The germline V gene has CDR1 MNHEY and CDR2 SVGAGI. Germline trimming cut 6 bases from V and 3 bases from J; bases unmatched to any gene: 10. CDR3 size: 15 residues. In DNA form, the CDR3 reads TGTGCCAGCAGACTTACCGGGACAGGCTACTACGAGCAGTACTTC. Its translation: CASRLTGTGYYEQYF.

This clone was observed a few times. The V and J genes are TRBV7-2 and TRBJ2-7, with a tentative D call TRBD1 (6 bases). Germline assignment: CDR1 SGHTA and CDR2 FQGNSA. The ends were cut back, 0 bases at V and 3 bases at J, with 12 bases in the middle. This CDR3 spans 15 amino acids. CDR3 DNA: TGTGCCAGCAGCTTAGCACAGGGACCCCGCTACGAGCAGTACTTC. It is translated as CASSLAQGPRYEQYF.

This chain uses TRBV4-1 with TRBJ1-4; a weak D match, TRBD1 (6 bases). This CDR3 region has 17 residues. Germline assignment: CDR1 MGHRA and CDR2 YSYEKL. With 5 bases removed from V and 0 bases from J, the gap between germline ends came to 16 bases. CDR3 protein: CASSGATGLATNEKLFF. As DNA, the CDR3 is TGCGCCAGCAGCGGAGCGACAGGACTAGCAACTAATGAAAAACTGTTTTTT.